This T cell receptor (beta chain) derives from a study of T cell repertoires in cytomegalovirus infection. Study overall: HLA-B-restricted CMV epitopes that are well studied, plus recently identified HLA-C-restricted ones, were used by the study. Based on public TCR beta signatures, there were indications of CMV infection and of a matching HLA type. Study observations and caveats: Carriers of CMV and the relevant HLA type were discriminated by public TCR beta frequency. Clonotypes of TCR beta that were HLA-C-restricted and CMV-specific dominated the ex vivo response.

V lost 4 bases and J 7 bases, leaving 16 bases between the germline ends. The germline CDR1 and CDR2 sequences are SEHNR and FQNEAQ (reference sequence). CDR3 length: 15 amino acids. Each CDR3 protein gets one entry after TCRdb re-called the reads with MiXCR. The sample includes some 200,000 distinct CDR3 sequences, approximately 38% of them seen just once. About this clonotype: No antigen is known for it.

The clonotype was recovered from a human donor in good health (CMV status not recorded). Some clones in this sample may be carry-over from other donors' samples. The chain is built from TRBV7-9 and TRBJ1-4; TRBD1 might be the D (5 bases). The sequencing used CD8+ T cells from cultured PBMCs, collected from culture after CMV antigen stimulation. Written as DNA, the CDR3 is TGTGCCAGCAGCTCGGGACCGCCAGGAGGTGAAAAACTGTTTTTT. It is translated as CASSSGPPGGEKLFF.